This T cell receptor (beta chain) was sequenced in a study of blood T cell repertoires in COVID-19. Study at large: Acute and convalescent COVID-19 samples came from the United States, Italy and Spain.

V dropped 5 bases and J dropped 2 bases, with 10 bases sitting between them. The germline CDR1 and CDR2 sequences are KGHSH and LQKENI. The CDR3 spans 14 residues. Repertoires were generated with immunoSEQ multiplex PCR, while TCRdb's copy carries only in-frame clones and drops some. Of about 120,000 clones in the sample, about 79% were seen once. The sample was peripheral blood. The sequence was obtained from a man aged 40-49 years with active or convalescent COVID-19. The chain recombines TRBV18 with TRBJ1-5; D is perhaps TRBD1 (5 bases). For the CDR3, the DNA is TGTGCCAGCTCATCCGGGGGGGGCAATCAGCCCCAGCATTTT. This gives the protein CASSSGGGNQPQHF.